This TCR beta chain was recorded in a study of shared clonotypes between healthy human individuals. Germline trimming cut 5 bases from V and 7 bases from J; bases unmatched to any gene: 10. CDR1 and CDR2 (germline): LNHDA, SQIVND (reference sequence). This CDR3 has 17 amino acids. Libraries were prepared by immunoSEQ multiplex PCR; TCRdb keeps only in-frame clonotypes and omits some of them. The sample lists roughly 890,000 clones, nearly 95% occurring once. This clone has a handful of counts. Naive CD8 cells comprised CD45RO-negative, CCR7-positively selected cells, excluding terminally differentiated effector memory CD45RA+ cells.

This receptor was taken from a man aged 25-45 years in good health. The sequenced sample was naive CD8+ T cells sorted from blood. The V gene is TRBV19, the J gene TRBJ2-1, with 14 bases matching TRBD2. Here the CDR3 DNA reads TGTGCCAGTAGTCACCTGGGACTAGCGGGAGAGGTTAATGAGCAGTTCTTC. Translating it yields CASSHLGLAGEVNEQFF.